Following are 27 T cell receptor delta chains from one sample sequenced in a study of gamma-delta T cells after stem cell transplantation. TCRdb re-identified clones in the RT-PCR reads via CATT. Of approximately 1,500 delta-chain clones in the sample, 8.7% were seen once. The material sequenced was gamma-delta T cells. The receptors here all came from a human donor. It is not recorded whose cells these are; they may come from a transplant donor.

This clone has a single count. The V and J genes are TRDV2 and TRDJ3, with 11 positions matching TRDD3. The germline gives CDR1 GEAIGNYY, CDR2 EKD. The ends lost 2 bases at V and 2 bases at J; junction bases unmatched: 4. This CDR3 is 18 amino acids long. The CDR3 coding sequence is TGTGCCTGTGACAAGTACTGGGGGATAACCTGGGACACCCGACAGATGTTTTTC. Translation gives CACDKYWGITWDTRQMFF.

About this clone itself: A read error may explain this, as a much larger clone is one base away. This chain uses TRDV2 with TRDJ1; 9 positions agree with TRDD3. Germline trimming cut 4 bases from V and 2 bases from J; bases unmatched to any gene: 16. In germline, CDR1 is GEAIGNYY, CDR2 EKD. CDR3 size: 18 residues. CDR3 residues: CACETIPGDTRKTDKLIF. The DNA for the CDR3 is TGTGCCTGTGAAACTATACCGGGGGATACAAGGAAAACCGATAAACTCATCTTT.

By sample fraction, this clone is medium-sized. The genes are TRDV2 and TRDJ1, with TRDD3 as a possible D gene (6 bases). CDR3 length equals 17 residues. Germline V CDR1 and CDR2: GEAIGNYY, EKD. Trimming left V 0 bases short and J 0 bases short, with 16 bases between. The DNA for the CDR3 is TGTGCCTGTGACACCCTGGGGCTGGGTTCTAACACCGATAAACTCATCTTT. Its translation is CACDTLGLGSNTDKLIF.

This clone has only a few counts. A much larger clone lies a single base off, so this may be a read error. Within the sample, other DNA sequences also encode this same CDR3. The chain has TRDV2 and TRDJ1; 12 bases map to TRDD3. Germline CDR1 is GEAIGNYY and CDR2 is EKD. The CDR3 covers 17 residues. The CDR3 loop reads CACDTVDWGIHTDKLIF. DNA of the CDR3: TGCGCCTGTGACACCGTGGACTGGGGGATACATACCGATAAACTCATCTTT.

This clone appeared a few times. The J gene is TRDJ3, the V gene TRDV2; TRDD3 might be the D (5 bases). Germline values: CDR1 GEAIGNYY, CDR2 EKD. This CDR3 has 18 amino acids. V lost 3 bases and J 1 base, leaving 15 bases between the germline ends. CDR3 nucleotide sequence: TGTGCCTGTGACGGGGCTGGACTGGAGTCCTGGGACACCCGACAGATGTTTTTC. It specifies CACDGAGLESWDTRQMFF.

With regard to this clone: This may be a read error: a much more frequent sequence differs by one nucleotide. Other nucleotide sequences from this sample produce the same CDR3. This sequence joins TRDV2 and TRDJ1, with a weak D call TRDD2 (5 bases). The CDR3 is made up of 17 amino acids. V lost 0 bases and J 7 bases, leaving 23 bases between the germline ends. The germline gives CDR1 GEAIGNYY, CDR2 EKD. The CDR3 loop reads CACDTVLADSLRGKLIF. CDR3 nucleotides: TGTGCCTGTGACACCGTGTTGGCGGATTCCTTAAGAGGTAAACTCATCTTT.

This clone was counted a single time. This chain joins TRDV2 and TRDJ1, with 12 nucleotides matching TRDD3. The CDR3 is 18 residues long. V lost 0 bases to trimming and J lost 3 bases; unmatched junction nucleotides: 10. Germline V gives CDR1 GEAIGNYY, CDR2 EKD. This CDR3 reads CACDTIGVTGGYSDKLIF. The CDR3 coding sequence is TGTGCCTGTGACACCATAGGGGTAACTGGGGGATACTCCGATAAACTCATCTTT.

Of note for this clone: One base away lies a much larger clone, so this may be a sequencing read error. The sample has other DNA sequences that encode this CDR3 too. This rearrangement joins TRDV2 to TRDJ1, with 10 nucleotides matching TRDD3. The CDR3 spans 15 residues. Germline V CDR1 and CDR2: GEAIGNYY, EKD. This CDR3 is CACDTVGGYTDKLIF. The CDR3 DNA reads TGTGCCTGTGACACCGTTGGGGGATACACCGACAAACTCATCTTT.

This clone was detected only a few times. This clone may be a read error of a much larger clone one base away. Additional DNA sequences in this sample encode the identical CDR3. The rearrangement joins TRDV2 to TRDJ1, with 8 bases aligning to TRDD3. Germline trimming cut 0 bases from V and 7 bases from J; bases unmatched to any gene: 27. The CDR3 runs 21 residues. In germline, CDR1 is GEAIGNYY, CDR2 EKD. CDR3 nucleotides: TGTGCCTGTGACACCGTTGCCGCTTTCTCCCGTACTGGGGGTCCGGCTAGTAAACTCATCTTT. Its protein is CACDTVAAFSRTGGPASKLIF.

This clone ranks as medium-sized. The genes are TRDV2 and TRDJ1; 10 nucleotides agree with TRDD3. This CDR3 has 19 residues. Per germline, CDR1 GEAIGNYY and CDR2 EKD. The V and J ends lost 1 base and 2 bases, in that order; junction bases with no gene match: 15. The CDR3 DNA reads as TGTGCCTGTGACACAGTCAGGGCGAGAGGACTGGGGGATACCGATAAACTCATCTTT. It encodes CACDTVRARGLGDTDKLIF.

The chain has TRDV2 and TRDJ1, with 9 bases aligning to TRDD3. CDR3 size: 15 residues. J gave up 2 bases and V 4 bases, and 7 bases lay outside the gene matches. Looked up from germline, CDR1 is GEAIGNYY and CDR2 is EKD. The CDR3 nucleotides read TGTGCCTGTGATGTACTGGGGGAAAAAACCGATAAACTCATCTTT. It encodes CACDVLGEKTDKLIF.

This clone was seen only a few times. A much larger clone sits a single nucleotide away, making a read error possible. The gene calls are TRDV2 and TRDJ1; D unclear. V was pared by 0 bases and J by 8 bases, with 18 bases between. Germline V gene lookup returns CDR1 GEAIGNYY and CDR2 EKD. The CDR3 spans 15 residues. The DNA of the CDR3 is TGTGCCTGTGACACCCTCTCGGAGGGCTGGAAAAAACTCATCTTT. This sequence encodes CACDTLSEGWKKLIF.

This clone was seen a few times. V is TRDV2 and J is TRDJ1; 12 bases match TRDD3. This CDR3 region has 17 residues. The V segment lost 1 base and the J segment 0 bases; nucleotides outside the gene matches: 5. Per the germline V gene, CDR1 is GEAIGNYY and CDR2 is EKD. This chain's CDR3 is CACDTLGDTGDTDKLIF. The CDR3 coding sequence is TGTGCCTGTGACACTCTGGGGGATACGGGAGACACCGATAAACTCATCTTT.

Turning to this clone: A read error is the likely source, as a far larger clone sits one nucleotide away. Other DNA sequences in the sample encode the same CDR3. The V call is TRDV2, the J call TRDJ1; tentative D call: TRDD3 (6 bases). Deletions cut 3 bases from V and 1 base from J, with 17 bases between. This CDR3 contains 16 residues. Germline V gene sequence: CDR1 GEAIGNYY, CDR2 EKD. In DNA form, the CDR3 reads TGTGCCTGTGACGTCGTTGGGGGGCTGATCACCGATAAACTCATCTTT. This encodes CACDVVGGLITDKLIF.

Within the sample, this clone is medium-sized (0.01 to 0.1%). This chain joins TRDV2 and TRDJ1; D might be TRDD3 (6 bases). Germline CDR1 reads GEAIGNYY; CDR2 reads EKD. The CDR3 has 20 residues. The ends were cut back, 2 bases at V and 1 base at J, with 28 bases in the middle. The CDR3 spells CACDILSSPQGDLFTDKLIF. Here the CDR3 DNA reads TGTGCCTGTGACATCCTTTCTTCCCCACAAGGGGATTTATTCACCGATAAACTCATCTTT.

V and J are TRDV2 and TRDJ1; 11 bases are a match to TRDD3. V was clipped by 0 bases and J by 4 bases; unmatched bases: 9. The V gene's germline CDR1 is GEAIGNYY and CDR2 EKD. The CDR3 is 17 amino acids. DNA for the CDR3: TGTGCCTGTGACACCGTAATGGGGGATACGCGGGGCGATAAACTCATCTTT. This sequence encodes CACDTVMGDTRGDKLIF.

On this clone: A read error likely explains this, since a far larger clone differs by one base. CDR3 bases: TGTGCCTGTGACACCGGGACTGGGGGATACGCTGAGTCCTGGGACACCCGACAGATGTTTTTC. The encoded protein is CACDTGTGGYAESWDTRQMFF. This chain connects TRDV2 to TRDJ3; 13 positions agree with TRDD3. V dropped 0 bases and J dropped 1; count of bases not matched to a gene: 8. This CDR3 is built from 21 residues. Germline assignment: CDR1 GEAIGNYY and CDR2 EKD.

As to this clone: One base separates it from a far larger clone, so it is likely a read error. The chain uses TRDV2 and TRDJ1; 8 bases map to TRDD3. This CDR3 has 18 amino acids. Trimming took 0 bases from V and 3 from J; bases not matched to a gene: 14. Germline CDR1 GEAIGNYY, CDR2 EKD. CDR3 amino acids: CACDTVSWAGGHSDKLIF. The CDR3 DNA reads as TGTGCCTGTGACACCGTTTCCTGGGCTGGGGGACACTCCGATAAACTCATCTTT.

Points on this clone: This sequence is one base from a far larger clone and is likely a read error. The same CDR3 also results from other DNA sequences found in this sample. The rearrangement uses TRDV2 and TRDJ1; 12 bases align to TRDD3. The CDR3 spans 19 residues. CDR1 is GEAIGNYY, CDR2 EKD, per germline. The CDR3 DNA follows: TGTGCCTGTGACACCGTACTGTCTGGGGGATACGAGTACACTGATAAACTCATCTTT. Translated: CACDTVLSGGYEYTDKLIF.

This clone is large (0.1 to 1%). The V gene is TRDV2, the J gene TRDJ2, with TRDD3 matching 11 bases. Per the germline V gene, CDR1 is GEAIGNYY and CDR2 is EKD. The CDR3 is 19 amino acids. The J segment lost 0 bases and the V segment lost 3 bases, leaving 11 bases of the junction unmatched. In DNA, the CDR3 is TGTGCCTGTGACCCCGTACTGGGGGATAACCTCGCTTTGACAGCACAACTCTTCTTT. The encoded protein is CACDPVLGDNLALTAQLFF.

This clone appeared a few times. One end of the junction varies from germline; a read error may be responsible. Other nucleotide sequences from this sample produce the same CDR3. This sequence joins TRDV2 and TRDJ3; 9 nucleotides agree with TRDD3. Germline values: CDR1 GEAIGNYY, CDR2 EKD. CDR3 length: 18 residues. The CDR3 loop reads CACDTGGYRAWDTRQMFF. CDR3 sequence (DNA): TGTGCCTGTGACACCGGGGGATACAGGGCTTGGGACACCCGGCAGATGTTTTTC.

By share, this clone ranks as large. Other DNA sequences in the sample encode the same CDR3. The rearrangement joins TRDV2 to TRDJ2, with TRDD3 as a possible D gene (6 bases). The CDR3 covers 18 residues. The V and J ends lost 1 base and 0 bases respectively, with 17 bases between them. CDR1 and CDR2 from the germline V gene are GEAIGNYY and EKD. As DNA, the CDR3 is TGTGCCTGTGACACTGTTGGTGGGGGCCTAGCTTTGACAGCACAACTCTTCTTT. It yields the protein CACDTVGGGLALTAQLFF.

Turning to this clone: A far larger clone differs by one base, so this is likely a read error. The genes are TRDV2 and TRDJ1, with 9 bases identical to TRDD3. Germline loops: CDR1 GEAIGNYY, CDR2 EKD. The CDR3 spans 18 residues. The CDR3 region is CARERLGDNLDNTDKLIF. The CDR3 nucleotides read TGTGCCCGTGAGCGACTGGGGGACAACCTAGATAACACCGATAAACTCATCTTT.

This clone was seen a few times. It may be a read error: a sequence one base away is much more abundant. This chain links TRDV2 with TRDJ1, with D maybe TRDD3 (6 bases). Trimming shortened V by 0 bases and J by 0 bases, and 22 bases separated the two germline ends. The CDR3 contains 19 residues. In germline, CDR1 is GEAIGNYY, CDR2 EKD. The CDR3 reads CACDTVTGRPHPYTDKLIF. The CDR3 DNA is TGTGCCTGTGACACCGTTACTGGGAGACCTCACCCGTACACCGATAAACTCATCTTT.

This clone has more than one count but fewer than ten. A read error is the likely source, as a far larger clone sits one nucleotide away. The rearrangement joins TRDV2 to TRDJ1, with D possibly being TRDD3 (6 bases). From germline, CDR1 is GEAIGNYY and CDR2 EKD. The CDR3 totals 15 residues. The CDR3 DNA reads TGTGCCTGTGACACGCTTGAAGGGGGACCCCCGAAACCCATCTTT. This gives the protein CACDTLEGGPPKPIF.

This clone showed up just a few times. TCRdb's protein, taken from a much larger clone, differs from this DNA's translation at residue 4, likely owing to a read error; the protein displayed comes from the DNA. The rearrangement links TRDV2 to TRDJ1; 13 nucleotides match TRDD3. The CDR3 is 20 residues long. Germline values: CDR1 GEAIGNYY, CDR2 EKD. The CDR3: CACGTGSLLGDTVDTDKLIF. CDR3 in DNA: TGTGCCTGTGGCACCGGTTCTTTACTGGGGGATACGGTGGACACCGATAAACTCATCTTT.

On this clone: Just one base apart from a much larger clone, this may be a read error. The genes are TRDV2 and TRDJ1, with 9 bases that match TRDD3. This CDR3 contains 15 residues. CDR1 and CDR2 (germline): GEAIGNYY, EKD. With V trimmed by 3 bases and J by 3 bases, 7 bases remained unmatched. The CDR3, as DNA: TGTGCCTGTGACCGACTGGGGGAGAACGCCGATAAACTCATCTTT. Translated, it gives CACDRLGENADKLIF.